This T cell receptor (beta chain) was captured in a study of T cell repertoires in cytomegalovirus infection. MiXCR, applied by TCRdb to the reads, yields one record per CDR3 protein. The table shows 350,000 to 550,000 distinct CDR3 sequences, with roughly 30% occurring only once. At least ten counts were recorded for this clonotype. The junction shows a germline mismatch at one end, possibly a read error. Germline CDR1 and CDR2: MNHEY and SVGEGT. The CDR3 is made up of 13 amino acids. V usage is TRBV6-2 or TRBV6-3 and J usage is TRBJ2-7; 9 bases map to TRBD1. The sequence derives from a human donor in good health (CMV status not recorded). Some clones in this sample may be carry-over from other donors' samples. Specimen: PBMCs. The CDR3 coding sequence is TGCGCCAGCCGAGGGACAGGGACCTACGAGCAGTACTTC. Its protein is CASRGTGTYEQYF.